In this sample, the clone carrying this T cell receptor beta chain turned up many times. Its antigen is unknown. CDR1 is SGHTA, CDR2 FQGNSA, per germline. The CDR3 extends over 18 amino acids. With V trimmed by 0 bases and J by 1 base, 8 bases remained unmatched. TCRdb used MiXCR to reprocess the reads, holding one entry per CDR3 protein. The table lists about 400,000 distinct CDR3 sequences, 18% of them singletons, with about 10% in the top ten. This sample is drawn from a study of T cell repertoires in cytomegalovirus infection. About the study: Public TCR beta signatures provided an indication of both CMV infection and a matching HLA type.

General study points: Summed frequency of public TCR beta families distinguished CMV carriers with the relevant HLA.

The receptor was derived from a human donor in good health (CMV status not recorded). Some clones in this sample may be carry-over from other donors' samples. The chain has TRBV7-2 and TRBJ2-7; 11 positions match TRBD2. Sample: PBMCs. CDR3 bases: TGTGCCAGCAGCTTAGCAGGGACTAGCGGCGGGGGGTCCTACGAGCAGTACTTC. It specifies CASSLAGTSGGGSYEQYF.